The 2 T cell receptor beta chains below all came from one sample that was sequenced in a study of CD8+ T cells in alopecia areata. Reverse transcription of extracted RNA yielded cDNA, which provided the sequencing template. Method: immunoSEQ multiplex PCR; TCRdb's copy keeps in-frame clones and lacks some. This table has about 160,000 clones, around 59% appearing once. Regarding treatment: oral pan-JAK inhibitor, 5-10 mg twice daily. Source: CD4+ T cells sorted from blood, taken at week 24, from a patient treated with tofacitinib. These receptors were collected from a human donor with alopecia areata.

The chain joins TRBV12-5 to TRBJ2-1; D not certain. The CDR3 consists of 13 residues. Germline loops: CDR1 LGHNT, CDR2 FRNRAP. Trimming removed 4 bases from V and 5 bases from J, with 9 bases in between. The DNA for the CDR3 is TGTGCTAGTGGTTCAGATACTAACAATGAGCAGTTCTTC. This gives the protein CASGSDTNNEQFF.

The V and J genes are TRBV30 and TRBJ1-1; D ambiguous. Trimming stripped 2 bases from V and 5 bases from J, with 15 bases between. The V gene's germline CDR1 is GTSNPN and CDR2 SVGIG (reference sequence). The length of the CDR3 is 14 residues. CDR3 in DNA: TGTGCCTGGAGTCGGGGTGGAATTACAACTGAAGCTTTCTTT. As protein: CAWSRGGITTEAFF.